This passage covers 26 T cell receptor beta chains from one sample sequenced in a study of blood T cell repertoires in COVID-19. Profiled with immunoSEQ multiplex PCR; TCRdb holds only in-frame clones, not every one. The sample shows about 670,000 clones, 85% to 90% of them seen only once. The sequenced material came from peripheral blood. The receptors shown here come from a woman in her late teens or twenties with acute or convalescent COVID-19.

V usage is TRBV6-6 and J usage is TRBJ2-1, with TRBD1 identical over 7 bases. The CDR3 is made up of 15 amino acids. J lost 7 bases, V lost 8 bases, and 14 bases had no gene match. Germline CDR1 MNHNY, CDR2 SVGAGI (reference sequence). In nucleotides, the CDR3 is TGTGCCAGCTCCAGCCCCCGCGGCAGGGGGAATGAGCAGTTCTTC. This gives the protein CASSSPRGRGNEQFF.

CDR3 sequence reads: CAWKGDRVYNEQFF. The CDR3 region has the DNA TGTGCCTGGAAAGGGGACAGGGTTTACAATGAGCAGTTCTTC. The chain uses TRBV30 and TRBJ2-1; TRBD1 agrees at 9 bases. This CDR3 is built from 14 residues. Trimming removed 4 bases from V and 4 bases from J; junction bases left unmatched: 5. CDR1 is GTSNPN, CDR2 SVGIG, per germline (reference sequence). Complete variable domain (other parts from reference TRBV30 and TRBJ2-1): SQTIHQWPATLVQPVGSPLSLECTVEGTSNPNLYWYRQAAGRGLQLLFYSVGIGQISSEVPQNLSASRPQDRQFILSSKKLLLSDSGFYLCAWKGDRVYNEQFFGPGTRLTVL.

The chain uses TRBV7-2 and TRBJ2-1, with TRBD1 matching 7 bases. The CDR3 spans 17 residues. V lost 5 bases to trimming and J lost 0 bases; unmatched junction nucleotides: 10. CDR1 is SGHTA and CDR2 is FQGNSA in the germline V gene. The DNA for the CDR3 is TGTGCCAGCAGCACCCGGGACAGACTAAGCTCCTACAATGAGCAGTTCTTC. It specifies CASSTRDRLSSYNEQFF.

This chain uses TRBV11-3 with TRBJ2-3; 10 nucleotides align to TRBD2. The length of the CDR3 is 16 residues. The germline V gene encodes CDR1 SGHNT and CDR2 YENEEA. V dropped 5 bases and J dropped 5; count of bases not matched to a gene: 10. The CDR3 nucleotides are TGTGCCAGCAGCAGCCGTCGGGCTAGCGGGGGAGATACGCAGTATTTT. This gives the protein CASSSRRASGGDTQYF.

The gene calls are TRBV7-9 and TRBJ1-1; D may be TRBD1 (6 bases). The ends were cut back, 4 bases at V and 5 bases at J, with 23 bases in the middle. CDR3 length equals 17 residues. Germline values: CDR1 SEHNR, CDR2 FQNEAQ (reference sequence). The CDR3 coding sequence is TGTGCCAGCAGCTCTACAGGTCGTGTGGGAGGGGGTACTGAAGCTTTCTTT. Translated, it gives CASSSTGRVGGGTEAFF.

The chain joins TRBV5-6 to TRBJ1-1; D gene uncertain. CDR1 is SGHDT and CDR2 is YYEEEE in the germline V gene. This CDR3 is 14 amino acids long. Trimming took off 4 bases at V and 4 bases at J, with 14 bases between the two ends. The CDR3 region is CASSRWVRGTEAFF. The CDR3 DNA reads as TGTGCCAGCAGCCGATGGGTTAGAGGCACTGAAGCTTTCTTT.

The sample holds one count of this clone. The chain has TRBV4-2 and TRBJ2-2; TRBD1 aligns across 9 bases. Germline assignment: CDR1 LGHNA and CDR2 YNFKEQ. The CDR3 spans 16 residues. With V trimmed by 1 base and J by 0 bases, 0 bases remained unmatched. DNA of the CDR3: TGTGCCAGCAGCCAAGGGGACAGGGCGAACACCGGGGAGCTGTTTTTT. Its translation is CASSQGDRANTGELFF.

With respect to this clone: The sample holds other DNA sequences that translate to the same CDR3. The genes are TRBV4-2 and TRBJ1-2, with D possibly TRBD1 on 5 matching bases. The CDR3 contains 14 residues. The V end lost 1 base, the J end lost 4 bases, and 10 bases lay between the germline ends. Per germline, CDR1 LGHNA and CDR2 YNFKEQ. CDR3 region: CASSQVGQGYGYTF. CDR3 nucleotides: TGTGCCAGCAGCCAAGTAGGTCAGGGCTATGGCTACACCTTC.

This clone has a single count. The DNA for the CDR3 is TGTGCCAGCAGCCCCCGGACAGGGGTTCTGTTCACCTTC. Its protein is CASSPRTGVLFTF. The chain uses TRBV9 and TRBJ1-2; 9 nucleotides match TRBD1. The V and J ends lost 4 bases and 13 bases, in that order; junction bases with no gene match: 11. CDR1 SGDLS and CDR2 YYNGEE come from the germline V gene. The CDR3 is 13 amino acids.

The V call is TRBV25-1, the J call TRBJ2-3; TRBD2 matches at 8 bases. The CDR3 contains 15 residues. The germline V gene encodes CDR1 MGHDK and CDR2 SYGVNS. J gave up 0 bases and V 5 bases, and 4 bases lay outside the gene matches. CDR3 in amino acids: CASSYSGASTDTQYF. CDR3 DNA: TGTGCCAGCAGTTATAGCGGGGCGAGCACAGATACGCAGTATTTT.

V is TRBV5-6 and J is TRBJ2-3, with a possible D match to TRBD2 (5 bases). The CDR3 consists of 17 residues. Looked up from germline, CDR1 is SGHDT and CDR2 is YYEEEE. The V end lost 1 base, the J end lost 2 bases, and 17 bases lay between the germline ends. CDR3 region: CASSLWASRRSTDTQYF. The CDR3 coding sequence is TGTGCCAGCAGCTTGTGGGCTAGCCGGCGTTCCACAGATACGCAGTATTTT.

This clone was picked up one time. The CDR3 DNA is TGTGCCAGCAGTTACGGTCGGGGGGCAGCCCTAGGGCGATACAATGAGCAGTTCTTC. Translation: CASSYGRGAALGRYNEQFF. The rearrangement joins TRBV6-2 or TRBV6-3 to TRBJ2-1; D is perhaps TRBD2 (7 bases). CDR1 is MNHEY and CDR2 is SVGEGT in the germline V gene. The CDR3 sequence is 19 residues long. The V end lost 2 bases, the J end lost 4 bases, and 24 bases lay between the germline ends.

The J gene is TRBJ2-7, the V gene TRBV6-5; D perhaps matches TRBD1 (5 bases). The V end was cut by 8 bases, the J end by 3 bases, with 14 bases between. CDR1 and CDR2 from the germline V gene are MNHEY and SVGAGI. The CDR3 runs 13 residues. DNA of the CDR3: TGTGCCAGCGCCACAGGCACCGACTACGAGCAGTACTTC. Amino acids: CASATGTDYEQYF.

The chain recombines TRBV9 with TRBJ2-3; D is perhaps TRBD1 (7 bases). This CDR3 has 15 residues. The V gene's germline CDR1 is SGDLS and CDR2 YYNGEE. The V and J ends lost 3 bases and 4 bases respectively, with 15 bases between them. CDR3 region: CASSEEGQNADTQYF. The CDR3 DNA follows: TGTGCCAGCAGCGAGGAGGGACAGAACGCAGATACGCAGTATTTT. Drawing the rest from reference TRBV9 and TRBJ2-3, the complete variable domain is DSGVTQTPKHLITATGQRVTLRCSPRSGDLSVYWYQQSLDQGLQFLIQYYNGEERAKGNILERFSAQQFPDLHSELNLSSLELGDSALYFCASSEEGQNADTQYFGPGTRLTVL.

This chain uses TRBV9 with TRBJ1-2; TRBD1 aligns across 8 bases. Germline V gene sequence: CDR1 SGDLS, CDR2 YYNGEE. The ends lost 3 bases at V and 4 bases at J; junction bases unmatched: 5. The CDR3 length is 14 residues. The CDR3 nucleotides are TGTGCCAGCAGCGACTGGGACAGGCCCTATGGCTACACCTTC. Amino acids: CASSDWDRPYGYTF.

The V and J genes are TRBV7-2 and TRBJ2-7, with D possibly matching TRBD2 (7 bases). The germline V and J ends were trimmed by 4 bases and 6 bases, with 13 bases remaining between them. The germline V gene has CDR1 SGHTA and CDR2 FQGNSA. This CDR3 has 13 residues. CDR3 in amino acids: CASSSWEGGEQYF. CDR3 sequence (DNA): TGTGCCAGCAGCTCCTGGGAGGGGGGCGAGCAGTACTTC.

The chain employs TRBV10-3 and TRBJ2-4; 7 bases are shared with TRBD1. Unmatched junction bases numbered 6, after V lost 3 bases and J lost 13 bases. Germline V gives CDR1 ENHRY, CDR2 SYGVKD. The CDR3 is made up of 12 amino acids. Written as DNA, the CDR3 is TGTGCCATCAGTGACCTACCGGGACAGCAGTACTTC. Protein product: CAISDLPGQQYF.

The chain recombines TRBV5-1 with TRBJ1-5; maybe TRBD1 (6 bases). Germline V gene lookup returns CDR1 SGHRS and CDR2 YFSETQ. Trimming removed 0 bases from V and 4 bases from J, with 11 bases in between. The CDR3 length is 15 residues. CDR3 sequence reads: CASSLDTGFNQPQHF. Here the CDR3 DNA reads TGCGCCAGCAGCTTGGATACAGGGTTTAATCAGCCCCAGCATTTT.

V is TRBV4-1 and J is TRBJ2-3; 8 bases line up with TRBD2. Germline V lookup: CDR1 MGHRA, CDR2 YSYEKL. This CDR3 is built from 16 residues. Unmatched junction bases numbered 5, after V lost 2 bases and J lost 1 base. CDR3 in amino acids: CASSQIAGLGTDTQYF. CDR3 in DNA: TGCGCCAGCAGCCAAATAGCGGGGCTCGGCACAGATACGCAGTATTTT.

This sequence joins TRBV14 and TRBJ1-6; D is perhaps TRBD1 (5 bases). This CDR3 spans 14 amino acids. V dropped 4 bases and J dropped 6 bases, with 10 bases sitting between them. The germline V gene has CDR1 SGHDN and CDR2 FVKESK. CDR3: CASSRLDINSPLHF. The CDR3 DNA follows: TGTGCCAGCAGCCGATTGGACATTAATTCACCCCTCCACTTT.

The chain's CDR3 is CASSYFLTGDGYTF. CDR3 in DNA: TGTGCCAGCAGTTACTTCTTGACAGGGGATGGCTACACCTTC. The J gene is TRBJ1-2, the V gene TRBV6-2 or TRBV6-3; 8 bases line up with TRBD1. Trimming took 1 base from V and 6 from J; bases not matched to a gene: 4. The CDR3 has 14 amino acids. Germline loops: CDR1 MNHEY, CDR2 SVGEGT.

J is TRBJ2-7 and V is TRBV7-2; 10 bases agree with TRBD1. This CDR3 spans 14 amino acids. CDR1 and CDR2 (germline): SGHTA, FQGNSA. The V segment lost 5 bases and the J segment 4 bases; nucleotides outside the gene matches: 5. DNA for the CDR3: TGTGCCAGCAGCCTGACAGGGGGCGGGTACGAGCAGTACTTC. It is translated as CASSLTGGGYEQYF.

The chain couples TRBV7-9 to TRBJ1-2; 7 bases fit TRBD1. The CDR3 extends over 18 amino acids. The germline gives CDR1 SEHNR, CDR2 FQNEAQ (reference sequence). The J segment lost 3 bases and the V segment lost 1 base, leaving 14 bases of the junction unmatched. The CDR3 DNA follows: TGTGCCAGCAGCTTAGAGGGGTTCTTTTCAGGGGGATACTATGGCTACACCTTC. This codes for CASSLEGFFSGGYYGYTF.

Written as DNA, the CDR3 is TGTGCCAGCAGCGCGCCCGGGACTGCAGAGACCCAGTACTTC. It codes for CASSAPGTAETQYF. The chain joins TRBV9 to TRBJ2-5; D possibly corresponds to TRBD2 (6 bases). Trimming took 3 bases from V and 4 from J, leaving 13 bases between them. The germline V gene has CDR1 SGDLS and CDR2 YYNGEE. This CDR3 contains 14 residues.

This sequence joins TRBV6-1 and TRBJ2-7; possibly TRBD2 for D (6 bases). V was clipped by 1 base and J by 4 bases, with 23 bases between them. This CDR3 region has 18 residues. Per the germline V gene, CDR1 is MNHNS and CDR2 is SASEGT. The CDR3 sequence is CASSEDVWGSRGNYEQYF. The CDR3, as DNA: TGTGCCAGCAGTGAAGACGTTTGGGGGTCTCGGGGGAATTACGAGCAGTACTTC.

This clone was seen just once. CDR3 sequence: CASSFAEGLLTQYF. The CDR3 nucleotides read TGTGCCAGCAGCTTCGCTGAGGGACTTCTAACGCAGTATTTT. The chain joins TRBV7-9 to TRBJ2-3, with D maybe TRBD2 (6 bases). Per the germline V gene, CDR1 is SEHNR and CDR2 is FQNEAQ (reference sequence). The V and J ends lost 3 bases and 9 bases respectively, with 16 bases between them. The CDR3 loop spans 14 amino acids.